Listed below are T cell receptor beta chains from one sample, sequenced in a study of cytomegalovirus exposure and HLA in healthy donors. The method was immunoSEQ multiplex PCR; TCRdb's version includes in-frame clones alone and lacks a portion of them. The data hold 60,000 to 75,000 clones, with 65% to 90% observed a single time. The sample was PBMCs. These receptors were taken from a female donor in good health and CMV-seronegative. Each CDR3 is given with its conserved first and last residue. Each record gives: D gene, J gene, V gene, clone size, CDR3 protein, CDR3 DNA. A D gene is named only where the DNA matches it firmly. The size of a clone is reported for some rows only, either as once, few or many, or as a class for expanded clones.

D: NA; J: TRBJ2-7; V: TRBV19; size: NA; CDR3: CASSIQGSGYEQYF; DNA: TGTGCCAGTAGTATCCAGGGTTCGGGTTACGAGCAGTACTTC
D: NA; J: TRBJ1-3; V: TRBV12-5; size: NA; CDR3: CASGLDKLQTNHRNTIYF; DNA: TGTGCTAGTGGTTTGGACAAGTTACAGACAAATCACCGAAACACCATATATTTT
D: TRBD2; J: TRBJ2-1; V: TRBV5-1; size: NA; CDR3: CASSPGTSGADEQFF; DNA: TGCGCCAGCAGCCCCGGGACTAGCGGGGCCGATGAGCAGTTCTTC
D: NA; J: TRBJ2-3; V: TRBV7-8; size: NA; CDR3: CASSTYADTQYF; DNA: TGTGCCAGCAGCACCTACGCAGATACGCAGTATTTT
D: TRBD2; J: TRBJ2-3; V: TRBV7-3; size: NA; CDR3: CASSLTGTSGGISTDTQYF; DNA: TGTGCCAGCAGCTTAACAGGGACTAGCGGGGGGATAAGCACAGATACGCAGTATTTT
D: TRBD2; J: TRBJ2-4; V: TRBV28; size: NA; CDR3: CAGGGGRAGENIQYF; DNA: TGTGCCGGGGGTGGCGGGAGGGCCGGAGAAAACATTCAGTACTTC
D: NA; J: TRBJ2-1; V: TRBV29-1; size: NA; CDR3: CSVSLGGSKKQFF; DNA: TGCAGCGTCTCCCTTGGGGGGAGCAAAAAGCAGTTCTTC
D: NA; J: TRBJ1-2; V: TRBV15; size: few; CDR3: CATSSRTVFYYGYTF; DNA: TGTGCCACCAGCAGCCGGACAGTCTTCTACTATGGCTACACCTTC
D: NA; J: TRBJ1-1; V: TRBV6-5; size: NA; CDR3: CASSPWGLMNTEAFF; DNA: TGTGCCAGCAGTCCCTGGGGACTGATGAACACTGAAGCTTTCTTT
D: NA; J: TRBJ2-7; V: TRBV5-8; size: few; CDR3: CASNSGQRVSGEQYF; DNA: TGTGCCAGCAATTCGGGTCAACGGGTTTCCGGCGAGCAGTACTTC
D: NA; J: TRBJ1-4; V: TRBV6-6; size: few; CDR3: CACRQLKNEKLFF; DNA: TGTGCCTGCAGACAGCTGAAAAATGAAAAACTGTTTTTT
D: TRBD1; J: TRBJ1-5; V: TRBV10-3; size: NA; CDR3: CAISEGTGVDQPQHF; DNA: TGTGCCATCAGTGAGGGTACAGGGGTCGATCAGCCCCAGCATTTT
D: TRBD2; J: TRBJ2-3; V: TRBV7-2; size: NA; CDR3: CASSPRTSGSSPRRTQYF; DNA: TGTGCCAGCAGCCCCCGGACTAGCGGGTCTTCCCCGCGGCGTACGCAGTATTTT
D: TRBD1; J: TRBJ2-3; V: TRBV6-1; size: once; CDR3: CASRLGQGRADTQYF; DNA: TGTGCCAGCAGACTAGGACAGGGACGTGCAGATACGCAGTATTTT
D: NA; J: TRBJ2-5; V: TRBV30; size: NA; CDR3: CAWSKGLEETQYF; DNA: TGTGCCTGGAGTAAGGGGCTGGAGGAGACCCAGTACTTC
D: NA; J: TRBJ2-7; V: TRBV5-4; size: NA; CDR3: CASSFTGSSYEQYF; DNA: TGTGCCAGCAGCTTTACAGGATCCTCCTACGAGCAGTACTTC
D: NA; J: TRBJ1-6; V: TRBV10-1; size: once; CDR3: CASSPSQESPLHF; DNA: TGCGCCAGCAGCCCCTCACAGGAATCCCCCCTCCACTTT
D: NA; J: TRBJ2-3; V: TRBV11-2; size: once; CDR3: CASSLLGTSGTDTQYF; DNA: TGTGCCAGCAGCTTATTAGGGACAAGCGGCACAGATACGCAGTATTTT
D: NA; J: TRBJ1-6; V: TRBV5-1; size: few; CDR3: CASSLGQEYNSPLHF; DNA: TGCGCCAGCAGCTTGGGACAGGAATATAATTCACCCCTCCACTTT
D: TRBD1; J: TRBJ2-2; V: TRBV19; size: once; CDR3: CATLEDRGNTGELFF; DNA: TGTGCCACCCTAGAGGACAGGGGTAACACCGGGGAGCTGTTTTTT
D: NA; J: TRBJ2-5; V: TRBV7-9; size: few; CDR3: CASTMTKRGETQYF; DNA: TGTGCCAGCACCATGACGAAAAGAGGGGAGACCCAGTACTTC
D: NA; J: TRBJ2-7; V: TRBV5-4; size: NA; CDR3: CASSPLSGPSSSYEQYF; DNA: TGTGCCAGCAGCCCCCTCAGCGGACCCTCTAGCTCCTACGAGCAGTACTTC
D: TRBD1; J: TRBJ1-1; V: TRBV5-1; size: once; CDR3: CASSFQGAAEAFF; DNA: TGCGCCAGCAGCTTTCAGGGGGCTGCTGAAGCTTTCTTT
D: NA; J: TRBJ1-3; V: TRBV6-1; size: NA; CDR3: CASVQGPGNTIYF; DNA: TGTGCCAGCGTCCAGGGGCCCGGAAACACCATATATTTT
D: TRBD1; J: TRBJ1-2; V: TRBV28; size: once; CDR3: CASSQPTGTESHGYTF; DNA: TGTGCCAGCAGCCAGCCGACCGGGACAGAGTCTCATGGCTACACCTTC
D: NA; J: TRBJ1-6; V: TRBV18; size: NA; CDR3: CASSPAQGQSPLHF; DNA: TGTGCCAGCTCACCGGCCCAGGGCCAGTCACCCCTCCACTTT
D: NA; J: TRBJ2-1; V: TRBV28; size: NA; CDR3: CASGGFGPRDGSYNEQFF; DNA: TGTGCCAGCGGGGGGTTTGGTCCCCGGGACGGATCCTACAATGAGCAGTTCTTC
D: NA; J: TRBJ1-2; V: TRBV5-1; size: NA; CDR3: CASSLNGGPGYGYTF; DNA: TGCGCCAGCAGCTTAAACGGGGGGCCGGGCTATGGCTACACCTTC
D: NA; J: TRBJ2-1; V: TRBV6-5; size: NA; CDR3: CASSLTAPPYNEQFF; DNA: TGTGCCAGCAGTTTGACAGCGCCCCCCTACAATGAGCAGTTCTTC
D: NA; J: TRBJ1-5; V: TRBV5-1; size: NA; CDR3: CASRESLAEPQHF; DNA: TGCGCCAGCAGGGAGAGTCTAGCGGAGCCCCAGCATTTT
D: TRBD1; J: TRBJ2-1; V: TRBV6-1; size: few; CDR3: CASSVDRGSYNEQFF; DNA: TGTGCCAGCAGTGTCGACAGGGGTTCCTACAATGAGCAGTTCTTC
D: TRBD1; J: TRBJ2-7; V: TRBV4-1; size: NA; CDR3: CASSPRTGGAYEQYF; DNA: TGCGCCAGCAGCCCCAGGACAGGGGGGGCCTACGAGCAGTACTTC
D: TRBD2; J: TRBJ2-2; V: TRBV5-5; size: few; CDR3: CASRPPGTSYTGELFF; DNA: TGTGCCAGCAGGCCACCCGGGACTAGCTACACCGGGGAGCTGTTTTTT
D: TRBD2; J: TRBJ2-5; V: TRBV7-2; size: NA; CDR3: CASSSTREGSQYF; DNA: TGTGCCAGCAGCTCAACAAGGGAGGGGTCCCAGTACTTC
D: TRBD2; J: TRBJ2-2; V: TRBV4-2; size: NA; CDR3: CASSRLGLAGSEGELFF; DNA: TGTGCCAGCAGTCGACTGGGACTAGCGGGGTCAGAAGGGGAGCTGTTTTTT
D: NA; J: TRBJ1-1; V: TRBV19; size: NA; CDR3: CASTDLTVGAWGLFF; DNA: TGTGCCAGTACCGACCTCACCGTAGGGGCATGGGGCTTATTCTTT
D: NA; J: TRBJ2-1; V: TRBV10-3; size: NA; CDR3: CAISDSLLGGKIYNEQFF; DNA: TGTGCCATCAGTGACTCACTTCTTGGGGGCAAAATTTACAATGAGCAGTTCTTC
D: NA; J: TRBJ1-2; V: TRBV10-2; size: few; CDR3: CASSENSPNGYTF; DNA: TGCGCCAGCAGTGAGAACAGTCCAAATGGCTACACCTTC
D: NA; J: TRBJ2-2; V: TRBV2; size: once; CDR3: CASSERGSNTGELFF; DNA: TGTGCCAGCAGTGAAAGGGGCTCGAACACCGGGGAGCTGTTTTTT
D: NA; J: TRBJ1-5; V: TRBV7-8; size: few; CDR3: CASSHEDSTNQPQHF; DNA: TGTGCCAGCAGCCATGAGGACAGCACTAATCAGCCCCAGCATTTT
D: TRBD1; J: TRBJ2-7; V: TRBV4-3; size: NA; CDR3: CASSQAGTGGYEQYF; DNA: TGCGCCAGCAGCCAAGCAGGGACAGGGGGCTACGAGCAGTACTTC
D: TRBD2; J: TRBJ2-7; V: TRBV6-1; size: NA; CDR3: CASSEAGTSGILATRVEQYF; DNA: TGTGCCAGCAGTGAAGCTGGGACTAGCGGGATCCTGGCGACAAGGGTCGAGCAGTACTTC
D: NA; J: TRBJ1-6; V: TRBV9; size: NA; CDR3: CASSVLGSYNSPLHF; DNA: TGTGCCAGCAGCGTACTAGGCTCCTATAATTCACCCCTCCACTTT
D: NA; J: TRBJ2-3; V: TRBV15; size: NA; CDR3: CATSSSRRRDTQYF; DNA: TGTGCCACCAGCAGCAGCCGTAGGAGGGATACGCAGTATTTT
D: NA; J: TRBJ2-7; V: TRBV9; size: NA; CDR3: CASSVSGSSEQYF; DNA: TGTGCCAGCAGCGTGAGTGGGAGTTCCGAGCAGTACTTC
D: TRBD2; J: TRBJ2-3; V: TRBV29-1; size: NA; CDR3: CSVERLAGGPLYADTQYF; DNA: TGCAGCGTTGAACGACTAGCGGGGGGGCCTCTCTACGCAGATACGCAGTATTTT
D: NA; J: TRBJ2-3; V: TRBV7-2; size: once; CDR3: CASSQRLVTDTQYF; DNA: TGTGCCAGCAGCCAGAGACTAGTAACAGATACGCAGTATTTT
D: TRBD2; J: TRBJ2-3; V: TRBV7-2; size: once; CDR3: CASSIGTSGVTDTQYF; DNA: TGTGCCAGCAGCATTGGGACTAGCGGAGTCACAGATACGCAGTATTTT
D: TRBD2; J: TRBJ2-2; V: TRBV30; size: NA; CDR3: CAWSRGTSGPGELFF; DNA: TGTGCCTGGAGTAGAGGGACTAGCGGGCCGGGGGAGCTGTTTTTT
D: NA; J: TRBJ1-1; V: TRBV2; size: few; CDR3: CASSEDTLNTEAFF; DNA: TGTGCCAGCAGTGAGGACACTCTGAACACTGAAGCTTTCTTT
D: TRBD2; J: TRBJ2-1; V: TRBV15; size: NA; CDR3: CATSPHKREYEQFF; DNA: TGTGCCACCAGCCCCCATAAGCGGGAATATGAGCAGTTCTTC
D: NA; J: TRBJ1-1; V: TRBV19; size: NA; CDR3: CASSLLGAEGAFF; DNA: TGTGCCAGTAGTCTTCTGGGGGCGGAAGGAGCTTTCTTT
D: NA; J: TRBJ2-3; V: TRBV4-3; size: NA; CDR3: CASSPLAIDSTDTQYF; DNA: TGCGCCAGCAGCCCTCTAGCGATCGATAGCACAGATACGCAGTATTTT
D: NA; J: TRBJ1-2; V: TRBV18; size: few; CDR3: CAGTPGQIGEDGYTF; DNA: TGTGCCGGTACTCCGGGACAAATTGGAGAGGATGGCTACACCTTC
D: NA; J: TRBJ2-1; V: TRBV20-1; size: few; CDR3: CSARDERLLFF; DNA: TGCAGTGCTAGAGATGAGCGGCTTTTATTCTTC
D: TRBD2; J: TRBJ2-7; V: TRBV28; size: few; CDR3: CASTLDTTSGANYEQYF; DNA: TGTGCCAGCACCCTAGATACGACTAGCGGGGCGAACTACGAGCAGTACTTC
D: NA; J: TRBJ2-2; V: TRBV28; size: NA; CDR3: CASSIHLGTTGFPGELFF; DNA: TGTGCCAGCAGTATTCATCTGGGGACAACTGGGTTCCCCGGGGAGCTGTTTTTT
D: TRBD1; J: TRBJ2-7; V: TRBV19; size: NA; CDR3: CASSIGQGSYEQYF; DNA: TGTGCCAGTAGTATCGGACAGGGATCCTACGAGCAGTACTTC